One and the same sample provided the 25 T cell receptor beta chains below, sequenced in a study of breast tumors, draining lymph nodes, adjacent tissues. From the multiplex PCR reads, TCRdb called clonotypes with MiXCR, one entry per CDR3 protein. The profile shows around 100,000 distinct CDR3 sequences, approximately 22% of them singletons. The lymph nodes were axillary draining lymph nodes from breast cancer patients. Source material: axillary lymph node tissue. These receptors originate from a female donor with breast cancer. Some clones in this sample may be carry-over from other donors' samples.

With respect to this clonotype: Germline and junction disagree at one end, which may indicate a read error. The CDR3 loop is CASSLMDRAAEKLVF. CDR3 DNA: TGTGCCAGCAGTTTAATGGACAGGGCCGCTGAAAAACTGGTTTTT. This chain links TRBV28 with TRBJ1-4; 8 bases align to TRBD1. The CDR3 extends over 15 amino acids. Germline-derived CDR1 and CDR2 are MDHEN and SYDVKM.

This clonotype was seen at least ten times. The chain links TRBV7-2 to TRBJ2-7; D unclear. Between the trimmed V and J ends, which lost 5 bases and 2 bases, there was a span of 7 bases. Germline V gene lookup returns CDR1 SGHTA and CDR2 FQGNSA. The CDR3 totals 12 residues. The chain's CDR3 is CASSPNPYEQYF. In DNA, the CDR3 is TGTGCCAGCAGCCCGAACCCCTACGAGCAGTACTTC.

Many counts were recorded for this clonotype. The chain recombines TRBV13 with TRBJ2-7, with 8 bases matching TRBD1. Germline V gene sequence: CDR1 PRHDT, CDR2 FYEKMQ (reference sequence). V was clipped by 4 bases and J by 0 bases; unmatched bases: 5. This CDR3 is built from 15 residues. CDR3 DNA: TGTGCCAGCAGCTCAGGACAGGGACCCTCCTACGAGCAGTACTTC. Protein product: CASSSGQGPSYEQYF.

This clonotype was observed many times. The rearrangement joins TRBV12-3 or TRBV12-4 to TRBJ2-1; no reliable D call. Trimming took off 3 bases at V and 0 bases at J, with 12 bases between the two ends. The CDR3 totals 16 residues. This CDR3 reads CASSFVSLSSYNEQFF. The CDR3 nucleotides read TGTGCCAGCAGTTTCGTGTCCTTAAGCTCCTACAATGAGCAGTTCTTC.

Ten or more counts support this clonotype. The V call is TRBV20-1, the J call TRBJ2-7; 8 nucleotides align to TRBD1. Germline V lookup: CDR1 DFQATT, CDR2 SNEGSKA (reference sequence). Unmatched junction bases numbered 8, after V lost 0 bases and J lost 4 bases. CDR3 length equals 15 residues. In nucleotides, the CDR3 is TGCAGTGCTAGAGATGGTTCAGGGGGCACGTACGAGCAGTACTTC. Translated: CSARDGSGGTYEQYF.

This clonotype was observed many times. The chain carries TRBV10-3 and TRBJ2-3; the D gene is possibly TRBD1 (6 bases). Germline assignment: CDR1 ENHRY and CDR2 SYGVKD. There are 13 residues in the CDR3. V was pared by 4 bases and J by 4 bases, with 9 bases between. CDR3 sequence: CAISGEGADTQYF. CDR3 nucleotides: TGTGCCATCAGTGGCGAGGGGGCAGATACGCAGTATTTT.

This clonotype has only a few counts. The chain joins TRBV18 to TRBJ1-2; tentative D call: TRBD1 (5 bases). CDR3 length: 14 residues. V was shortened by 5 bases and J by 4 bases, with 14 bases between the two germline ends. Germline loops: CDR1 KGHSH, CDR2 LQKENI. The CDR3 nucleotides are TGTGCCAGCTCAAACCGGGACGGAGCCTATGGCTACACCTTC. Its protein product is CASSNRDGAYGYTF.

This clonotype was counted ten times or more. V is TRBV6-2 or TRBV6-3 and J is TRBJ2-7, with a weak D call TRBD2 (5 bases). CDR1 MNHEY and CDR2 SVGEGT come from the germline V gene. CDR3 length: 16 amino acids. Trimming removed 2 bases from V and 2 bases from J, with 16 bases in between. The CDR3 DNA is TGTGCCAGCAGTTACACCTTGATGCGGGTGGCCTACGAGCAGTACTTC. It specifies CASSYTLMRVAYEQYF.

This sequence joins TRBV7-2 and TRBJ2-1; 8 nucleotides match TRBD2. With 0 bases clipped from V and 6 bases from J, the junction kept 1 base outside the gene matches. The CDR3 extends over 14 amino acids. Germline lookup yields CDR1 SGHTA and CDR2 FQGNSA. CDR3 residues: CASSLAAGANEQFF. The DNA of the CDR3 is TGTGCCAGCAGCTTAGCAGCGGGAGCCAATGAGCAGTTCTTC.

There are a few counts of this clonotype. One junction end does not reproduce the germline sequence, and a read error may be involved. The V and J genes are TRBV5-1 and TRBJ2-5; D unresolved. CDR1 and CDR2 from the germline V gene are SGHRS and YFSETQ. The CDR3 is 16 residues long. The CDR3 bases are TGCGCCAACAGCTTAAGCCCACACGGCTCAAAAGAGACCCAGTACTTC. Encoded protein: CANSLSPHGSKETQYF.

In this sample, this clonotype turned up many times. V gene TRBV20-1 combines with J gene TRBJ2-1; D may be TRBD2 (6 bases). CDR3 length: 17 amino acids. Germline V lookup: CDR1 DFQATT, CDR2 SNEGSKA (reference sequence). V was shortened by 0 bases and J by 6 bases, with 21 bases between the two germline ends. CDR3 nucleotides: TGCAGTGCTAGAGATTTGGCTAGCGCCCCGTCCCGCAATGAGCAGTTCTTC. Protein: CSARDLASAPSRNEQFF.

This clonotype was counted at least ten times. The CDR3 reads CASSQSYRGREQYF. CDR3 DNA: TGTGCCAGCAGCCAAAGCTACAGGGGGCGCGAGCAGTACTTC. V and J are TRBV3-1 and TRBJ2-7, with 9 bases matching TRBD1. The ends lost 2 bases at V and 6 bases at J; junction bases unmatched: 5. Germline CDR1 is LGHDT and CDR2 is YNNKEL (reference sequence). This CDR3 region has 14 residues.

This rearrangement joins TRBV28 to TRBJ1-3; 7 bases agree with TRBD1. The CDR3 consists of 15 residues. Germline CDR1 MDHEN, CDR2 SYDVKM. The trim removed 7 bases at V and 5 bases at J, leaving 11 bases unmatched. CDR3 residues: CASNSLDRVRNTIYF. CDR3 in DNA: TGTGCCAGCAATTCCCTCGACAGGGTGAGAAACACCATATATTTT.

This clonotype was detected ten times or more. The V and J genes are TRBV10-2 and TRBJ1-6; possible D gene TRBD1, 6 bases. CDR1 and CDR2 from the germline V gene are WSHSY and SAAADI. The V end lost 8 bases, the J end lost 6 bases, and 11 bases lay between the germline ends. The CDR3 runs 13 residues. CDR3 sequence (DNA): TGCGCCAGCTGCCGGGACACTAATTCACCCCTCCACTTT. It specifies CASCRDTNSPLHF.

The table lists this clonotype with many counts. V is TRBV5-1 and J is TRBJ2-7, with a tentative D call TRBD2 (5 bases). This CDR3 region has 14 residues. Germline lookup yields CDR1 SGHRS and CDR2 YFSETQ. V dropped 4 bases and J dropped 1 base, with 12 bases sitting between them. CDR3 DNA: TGCGCCAGCAGCGCAGACGGGAAGTCCTACGAGCAGTACTTC. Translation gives CASSADGKSYEQYF.

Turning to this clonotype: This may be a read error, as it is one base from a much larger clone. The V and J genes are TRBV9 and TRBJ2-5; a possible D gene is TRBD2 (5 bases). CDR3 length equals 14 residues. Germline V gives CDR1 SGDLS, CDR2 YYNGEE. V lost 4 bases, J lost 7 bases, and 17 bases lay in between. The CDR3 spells CASSSRTSLGTQYF. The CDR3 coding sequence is TGTGCCAGCAGCTCCCGAACGTCACTAGGGACCCAGTACTTC.

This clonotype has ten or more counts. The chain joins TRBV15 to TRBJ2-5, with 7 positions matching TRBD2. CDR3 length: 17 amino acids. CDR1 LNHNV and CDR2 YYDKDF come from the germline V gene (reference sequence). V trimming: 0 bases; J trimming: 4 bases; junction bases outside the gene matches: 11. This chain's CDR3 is CATSRDRAGAVVETQYF. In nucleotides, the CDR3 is TGTGCCACCAGCAGAGATCGGGCGGGAGCAGTTGTAGAGACCCAGTACTTC.

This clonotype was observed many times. The CDR3 loop is CASSMGGERYNSPLHF. The CDR3 DNA follows: TGTGCCAGTAGTATGGGGGGCGAAAGGTATAATTCACCCCTCCACTTT. The chain joins TRBV19 to TRBJ1-6; D perhaps matches TRBD1 (6 bases). Germline CDR1 and CDR2: LNHDA and SQIVND (reference sequence). This CDR3 contains 16 residues. V lost 3 bases to trimming and J lost 4 bases, with 13 bases between them.

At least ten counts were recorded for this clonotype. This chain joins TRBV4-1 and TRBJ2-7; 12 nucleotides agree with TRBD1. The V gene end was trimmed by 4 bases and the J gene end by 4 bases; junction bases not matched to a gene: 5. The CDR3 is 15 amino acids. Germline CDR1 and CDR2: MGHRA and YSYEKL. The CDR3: CASSPGTGGGYEQYF. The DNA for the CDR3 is TGCGCCAGCAGCCCAGGGACAGGGGGCGGGTACGAGCAGTACTTC.

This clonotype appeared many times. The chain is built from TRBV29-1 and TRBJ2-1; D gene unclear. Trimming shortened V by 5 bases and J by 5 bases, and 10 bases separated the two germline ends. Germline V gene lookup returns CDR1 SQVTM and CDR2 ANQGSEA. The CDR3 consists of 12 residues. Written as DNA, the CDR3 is TGCAGCGTTAGCCAGCGAAACAATGAGCAGTTCTTC. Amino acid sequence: CSVSQRNNEQFF.

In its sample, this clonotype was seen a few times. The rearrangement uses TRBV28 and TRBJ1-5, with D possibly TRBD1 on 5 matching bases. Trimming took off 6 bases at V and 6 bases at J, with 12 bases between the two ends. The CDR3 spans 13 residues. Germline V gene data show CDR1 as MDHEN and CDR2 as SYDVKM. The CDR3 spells CASRQRQRQPQHF. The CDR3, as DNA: TGTGCCAGCAGACAAAGACAGCGTCAGCCCCAGCATTTT.

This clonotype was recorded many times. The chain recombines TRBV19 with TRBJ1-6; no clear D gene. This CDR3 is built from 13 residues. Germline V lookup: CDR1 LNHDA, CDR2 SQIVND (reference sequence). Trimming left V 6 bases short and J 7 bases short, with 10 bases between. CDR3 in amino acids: CASRETWNSPLHF. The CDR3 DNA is TGTGCCAGTAGGGAAACTTGGAATTCACCCCTCCACTTT.

CDR3 coding DNA: TGTGCCAGCAGTTTACCCCCGCGCGAGCAGTACTTC. Translating gives CASSLPPREQYF. The chain carries TRBV28 and TRBJ2-7; D uncertain. V was pared by 2 bases and J by 6 bases, with 8 bases between. The CDR3 covers 12 residues. Germline V gene sequence: CDR1 MDHEN, CDR2 SYDVKM.

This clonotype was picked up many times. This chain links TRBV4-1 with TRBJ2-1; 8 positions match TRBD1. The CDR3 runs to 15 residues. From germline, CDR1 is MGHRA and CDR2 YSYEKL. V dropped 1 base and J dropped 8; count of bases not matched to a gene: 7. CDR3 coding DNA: TGCGCCAGCAGCCAAGTTCAGGGGGCGCGGTATGAGCAGTTCTTC. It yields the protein CASSQVQGARYEQFF.

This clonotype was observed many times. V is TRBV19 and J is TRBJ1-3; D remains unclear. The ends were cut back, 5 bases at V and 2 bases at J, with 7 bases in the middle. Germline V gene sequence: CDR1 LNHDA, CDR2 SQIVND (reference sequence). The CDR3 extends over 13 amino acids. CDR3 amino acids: CASSRATGNTIYF. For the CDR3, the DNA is TGTGCCAGTAGTCGGGCAACTGGAAACACCATATATTTT.